This T cell receptor beta chain was recorded in a study of spatial heterogeneity in lung cancer. Whole-study context: Follow-up PBMC samples were sequenced when available, at a median of around two years after resection. A consistent excess of beta-chain over alpha-chain sequences was detected.

Time point defined: blood at routine non-recurrence follow-up after resection. TCRdb passed the 5' RACE reads through MiXCR, listing each CDR3 protein once. The sample shows fewer than 100,000 distinct CDR3 sequences, roughly a fifth of them seen only once. CDR1 LGHNT and CDR2 FRNRAP come from the germline V gene. The CDR3 contains 16 residues. J gave up 4 bases and V 0 bases, and 9 bases lay outside the gene matches. Sequences were derived from PBMCs, sampled at follow-up. The genes are TRBV12-5 and TRBJ2-7; 7 bases agree with TRBD1. This receptor was taken from a male donor with early-stage non-small cell lung cancer. The CDR3 loop is CASGLVKGDRDYEQYV. CDR3 nucleotide sequence: TGTGCTAGTGGTTTGGTAAAGGGAGACAGGGATTACGAGCAGTACGTC.